Listed below are T cell receptor beta chains from one sample, sequenced in a study of graft-versus-host responses after intestinal transplantation. Sequenced by immunoSEQ multiplex PCR; TCRdb stores in-frame clones only, minus some. The table records tens of thousands of clones, about 95% of them present only once. No antigen has been identified for these receptors. The source material was unstimulated CD8+ T cells sorted from spleen or lymph node cells, sampled before transplant. The source of these receptors is a human donor who was the organ donor for an intestinal transplant. CDR3s include the opening cysteine and the closing phenylalanine or tryptophan. A D gene is named only where the DNA matches it firmly. Clone size is stated in some rows and not others, as once, few, many or a class when expanded.

V	D	J	size	DNA	CDR3
TRBV5-1	TRBD1	TRBJ1-2	few	TGCGCCAGCAGCCTAACGGGACAGGGGGCATCGGGCTACACCTTC	CASSLTGQGASGYTF
TRBV10-2	TRBD1	TRBJ2-3	NA	TGCGCCAGCAGCCAAACCGGGACAGCAAGCACAGATACGCAGTATTTT	CASSQTGTASTDTQYF
TRBV6-6	NA	TRBJ2-5	NA	TGTGCCAGCAGTTACTCGGTTGGGGGGGAGACCCAGTACTTC	CASSYSVGGETQYF
TRBV7-2	TRBD2	TRBJ2-5	NA	TGTGCCAGCAGAGGACTAGCAGAGACCCAGTACTTC	CASRGLAETQYF
TRBV29-1	NA	TRBJ2-2	NA	TGCAGCGTTGAAGACAACACCGGGGAGCTGTTTTTT	CSVEDNTGELFF
TRBV19	NA	TRBJ2-7	NA	TGTGCCAGTAGTGGGACGCACTCCTACGAGCAGTACTTC	CASSGTHSYEQYF
TRBV4-1	TRBD1	TRBJ2-3	NA	TGTGCCAGCGGGACAGGGTGGATCGCAGATACGCAGTATTTT	CASGTGWIADTQYF
TRBV29-1	NA	TRBJ2-1	NA	TGCAGCGTTGAAGATTGGGGGGCAGGCTCCTACAATGAGCAGTTCTTC	CSVEDWGAGSYNEQFF
TRBV2	NA	TRBJ1-1	once	TGTGCCAGCAGTGAAGGCAGGTTGGGGATAACTGAAGCTTTCTTT	CASSEGRLGITEAFF
TRBV6-1	NA	TRBJ2-5	NA	TGTGCCAGCGTGGTTTCGGAGACCCAGTACTTC	CASVVSETQYF
TRBV5-4	TRBD2	TRBJ2-2	NA	TGTGCCAGCAGCTTGGATGGGACTATCGTCACCGGGGAGCTGTTTTTT	CASSLDGTIVTGELFF
TRBV7-9	TRBD2	TRBJ2-7	NA	TGTGCCAGCAGCTTAGGTCTAGCGGGTATAAACTACGAGCAGTACTTC	CASSLGLAGINYEQYF
TRBV18	NA	TRBJ2-7	NA	TGTGCCAGCTCTTCCGCAGGGGACATTGGCTACGAGCAGTACTTC	CASSSAGDIGYEQYF
TRBV6-5	TRBD2	TRBJ2-7	NA	TGTGCCAGCAGTCCCAGACTAGCGGGGGGGCGCGAGCAGTACTTC	CASSPRLAGGREQYF
TRBV5-5	TRBD1	TRBJ2-3	once	TGTGCCAGCAGCTGGGACAGGGGGCCAGATACGCAGTATTTT	CASSWDRGPDTQYF
TRBV4-1	NA	TRBJ2-7	NA	TGCGCCAGCAGCCAAGATCTGGGGGATCCATTCTCCTACGAGCAGTACTTC	CASSQDLGDPFSYEQYF
TRBV7-9	NA	TRBJ2-3	NA	TGTGCCAGCAGCTGGGAGGTTCCTGGCACAGATACGCAGTATTTT	CASSWEVPGTDTQYF
TRBV19	TRBD1	TRBJ1-2	NA	TGTGCCAGCACAGGGGCGGCTAACTATGGCTACACCTTC	CASTGAANYGYTF
TRBV6-6	NA	TRBJ1-2	NA	TGTGCCAGCAGTTACTCTGGCGACGGGACAAATGGCTACACCTTC	CASSYSGDGTNGYTF
TRBV30	NA	TRBJ1-6	NA	TGTGCCTGGAAGACTGGGAGCTCCTATAATTCACCCCTCCACTTT	CAWKTGSSYNSPLHF
TRBV7-3	TRBD1	TRBJ2-7	NA	TGTGCCAGCAGCCCCGGGACAGGGGACTACGAGCAGTACTTC	CASSPGTGDYEQYF
TRBV4-3	TRBD2	TRBJ2-1	NA	TGCGCCAGCAGCCCCGGACTAGCGGGGGGTCATAGCTCCTACAATGAGCAGTTCTTC	CASSPGLAGGHSSYNEQFF
TRBV7-9	TRBD2	TRBJ2-5	once	TGTGCCAGCACCCCCCTTCTAGCGGAACAAGAGACCCAGTACTTC	CASTPLLAEQETQYF
TRBV7-2	TRBD2	TRBJ2-7	NA	TGTGCCAGCAGCGCCGGGACTAGTATGTACGAGCAGTACTTC	CASSAGTSMYEQYF
TRBV7-3	NA	TRBJ2-7	NA	TGTGCCAGCAGCTTCACAGGAGGCGAGCAGTACTTC	CASSFTGGEQYF
TRBV4-3	NA	TRBJ2-1	NA	TGCGCCAGCAGCCAAGAAGCCATACTCAATGAGCAGTTCTTC	CASSQEAILNEQFF
TRBV14	TRBD1	TRBJ1-2	NA	TGTGCCAGCAGCATTCCCGGGACAGGGAACTATGGCTACACCTTC	CASSIPGTGNYGYTF
TRBV6-6	NA	TRBJ1-1	NA	TGTGCCAGCAGTTACTCTCCCTGGGCGGACACTGAAGCTTTCTTT	CASSYSPWADTEAFF
TRBV4-3	TRBD2	TRBJ2-7	once	TGCGCCAGCAGCCAAGATGCCGGCCTAGCGGGGTCCTACGAGCAGTACTTC	CASSQDAGLAGSYEQYF
TRBV9	NA	TRBJ1-1	NA	TGTGCCAGCAGCGCCGGTGTATCGGGGACTGAAGCTTTCTTT	CASSAGVSGTEAFF
TRBV27	NA	TRBJ2-7	NA	TGTGCCAGCAGTCCGCTCGGGCAAGGAGTCTACGAGCAGTACTTC	CASSPLGQGVYEQYF
TRBV13	NA	TRBJ2-3	NA	TGTGCCAGCAGCCTCCCAAATAGCCCAGATACGCAGTATTTT	CASSLPNSPDTQYF
TRBV2	NA	TRBJ2-1	NA	TGTGCCAGCAGTGACGGGAGCTCCTACAATGAGCAGTTCTTC	CASSDGSSYNEQFF
TRBV2	TRBD2	TRBJ2-5	NA	TGTGCCAGCAGCCGAGCGCAGCGGGGGGGGGAGACCCAGTACTTC	CASSRAQRGGETQYF
TRBV12-5	NA	TRBJ2-4	NA	TGTGCTAGTGGTTTGGTTACATACGACGCTCCAAATAATCAGTACTTC	CASGLVTYDAPNNQYF
TRBV29-1	NA	TRBJ1-2	once	TGCAGCGTTGACTCGGGATTCGATGGCTACACCTTC	CSVDSGFDGYTF
TRBV6-5	TRBD1	TRBJ1-2	once	TGTGCCAGCAGTTACTCAGGGACAGGGGAGGGAGGCTACACCTTC	CASSYSGTGEGGYTF
TRBV7-2	NA	TRBJ1-2	NA	TGTGCCAGCAGCTTAGCGAGGATGCCTAGCTATGGCTACACCTTC	CASSLARMPSYGYTF
TRBV18	NA	TRBJ1-2	NA	TGTGCCAGCTCACTGCGTCGGGGGGATGACTATGGCTACACCTTC	CASSLRRGDDYGYTF
TRBV11-2	NA	TRBJ1-3	few	TGTGCCAGCAGCTTAGGGGGCTCTGGAAACACCATATATTTT	CASSLGGSGNTIYF
TRBV10-1	NA	TRBJ2-5	NA	TGCGCCAGCAGTGTTGGAATGGCCCCACTGGGGAAGGAGACCCAGTACTTC	CASSVGMAPLGKETQYF
TRBV5-4	TRBD2	TRBJ2-5	NA	TGTGCCAGCAGCTTGTCGACTAGCACCCAAGAGACCCAGTACTTC	CASSLSTSTQETQYF
TRBV6-5	TRBD1	TRBJ2-3	once	TGTGCCAGCAGTTACTCCGGCCAGGGGGCAGATACGCAGTATTTT	CASSYSGQGADTQYF
TRBV18	TRBD1	TRBJ2-7	NA	TGTGCCAGCTCACCACCCGTCACAGGGGTCCCGATCTACGAGCAGTACTTC	CASSPPVTGVPIYEQYF
TRBV5-1	TRBD1	TRBJ1-1	few	TGCGCCAGCAGCTTCCCCGACAGGGCACCGAACACTGAAGCTTTCTTT	CASSFPDRAPNTEAFF
TRBV5-6	NA	TRBJ2-7	NA	TGTGCCAGCAGCTTTCCCCTTTTGGGGAGTATGGGCGAGCAGTACTTC	CASSFPLLGSMGEQYF
TRBV27	NA	TRBJ2-7	few	TGTGCCAGCAGTACCCCCCAGCTGTGGGGGCTGTACTTC	CASSTPQLWGLYF